This entry lists 10 T cell receptor beta chains sequenced from one sample in a study of blood T cells in healthy people across ages. Alongside a J-beta primer mix, a sample-barcoded 5' primer served in a second PCR lasting roughly 6 to 11 cycles. TCRdb reanalysed the 5' RACE reads using MiXCR and keeps one entry per CDR3 protein. The profile shows approximately 830,000 distinct CDR3 sequences, 62% of them singletons. Sequencing used blood. All receptors derive from a man aged 25 to 40 in good health.

V and J are TRBV5-1 and TRBJ2-7, with a possible D match to TRBD1 (6 bases). Germline loops: CDR1 SGHRS, CDR2 YFSETQ. Trimming shortened V by 0 bases and J by 2 bases, and 15 bases separated the two germline ends. This CDR3 spans 16 amino acids. CDR3 in DNA: TGCGCCAGCAGCTTGGCCCAGGGGAAGAGCGCCTACGAGCAGTACTTC. Protein product: CASSLAQGKSAYEQYF.

The V and J genes are TRBV4-3 and TRBJ1-2; D is unclear. Germline loops: CDR1 LGHNA, CDR2 YSLEER. The CDR3 length is 14 residues. V was trimmed by 0 bases and J by 6 bases, leaving 11 bases between them. The CDR3 is CASSQDLGDDGYTF. In nucleotides, the CDR3 is TGCGCCAGCAGCCAAGATCTGGGTGACGATGGCTACACCTTC.

This clonotype has a handful of counts. The V gene is TRBV7-2, the J gene TRBJ2-3; D uncertain. CDR1 is SGHTA, CDR2 FQGNSA, per germline. The CDR3 extends over 14 amino acids. Trimming stripped 3 bases from V and 1 base from J, with 8 bases between. DNA for the CDR3: TGTGCCAGCAGCTTCGACCCTGGCACAGATACGCAGTATTTT. This translates into CASSFDPGTDTQYF.

This clonotype showed up just once. The rearrangement joins TRBV4-2 to TRBJ2-5; TRBD2 matches at 7 bases. CDR3 length: 15 amino acids. J lost 2 bases, V lost 2 bases, and 5 bases had no gene match. Germline V CDR1 and CDR2: LGHNA, YNFKEQ. The CDR3 region is CASSQLADSQETQYF. The CDR3, as DNA: TGTGCCAGCAGCCAACTAGCGGATAGTCAAGAGACCCAGTACTTC.

The chain's CDR3 is CSASGGDTDTQYF. CDR3 nucleotide sequence: TGCAGTGCTAGCGGGGGCGACACAGATACGCAGTATTTT. The genes are TRBV20-1 and TRBJ2-3; D tentatively fits TRBD1 or TRBD2 (6 bases each). Germline lookup yields CDR1 DFQATT and CDR2 SNEGSKA (reference sequence). The V end lost 3 bases, the J end lost 2 bases, and 9 bases lay between the germline ends. This CDR3 spans 13 amino acids.

The rearrangement links TRBV14 to TRBJ2-1; a possible D gene is TRBD2 (5 bases). Germline CDR1 reads SGHDN; CDR2 reads FVKESK. CDR3 length: 13 residues. V was pared by 3 bases and J by 6 bases, with 9 bases between. CDR3 residues: CASSQNRGNEQFF. CDR3 nucleotide sequence: TGTGCCAGCAGCCAGAATCGGGGCAATGAGCAGTTCTTC.

The rearrangement uses TRBV29-1 and TRBJ2-3; unclear D gene. This CDR3 comprises 15 residues. Looked up from germline, CDR1 is SQVTM and CDR2 is ANQGSEA. V lost 6 bases to trimming and J lost 0 bases, with 16 bases between them. The CDR3 DNA follows: TGCAGCGTGCATATAGGGCTCGGAAGCACAGATACGCAGTATTTT. Its protein is CSVHIGLGSTDTQYF.

The V gene is TRBV5-1, the J gene TRBJ1-1; TRBD1 might be the D (5 bases). V lost 3 bases and J lost 1, with 10 bases in between. Germline CDR1 is SGHRS and CDR2 is YFSETQ. CDR3 size: 14 residues. The CDR3 loop is CASSYAQGNTEAFF. The CDR3 DNA is TGCGCCAGCAGCTACGCCCAGGGGAACACTGAAGCTTTCTTT.

This clonotype came up once. V usage is TRBV7-2 and J usage is TRBJ2-7, with 9 bases fitting TRBD1. Germline CDR1 SGHTA, CDR2 FQGNSA. After removal of 3 bases from V and 5 bases from J, the junction contained 14 bases not matched to a gene. This CDR3 region has 17 residues. Here the CDR3 reads CASSFRSGTGFRDEQYF. DNA of the CDR3: TGTGCCAGCAGCTTCAGATCCGGGACAGGGTTTCGGGACGAGCAGTACTTC.

This clonotype was found a few times. The chain has TRBV2 and TRBJ2-3; D is possibly TRBD1 (7 bases). The V gene lost 1 base and the J gene lost 3 bases, with 14 bases spanning the gap. Germline assignment: CDR1 SNHLY and CDR2 FYNNEI. This CDR3 comprises 16 residues. CDR3 protein: CASSEGRGRRTDTQYF. The CDR3 DNA reads TGTGCCAGCAGTGAAGGGAGGGGGCGGAGGACAGATACGCAGTATTTT.